The 21 T cell receptor beta chains below all came from one sample that was sequenced in a study of technical replicates of blood from several donors. The protocol was immunoSEQ multiplex PCR, while the TCRdb copy is restricted to in-frame clones and leaves out a portion. The sample includes over 85,000 clones, 94% of them seen just once. The sequencing sample was made of T cells isolated from PBMCs. The receptor set was obtained from a human donor in good health.

The chain links TRBV27 to TRBJ1-5, with D perhaps matching TRBD1 (6 bases). Trimming removed 3 bases at V and 5 bases at J, with 14 bases between. The V gene's germline CDR1 is MNHEY and CDR2 SMNVEV (reference sequence). This CDR3 is 15 amino acids long. The CDR3 DNA reads as TGTGCCAGCAGTTTTCATCGGGACACTGATCAGCCCCAGCATTTT. This gives the protein CASSFHRDTDQPQHF.

The chain combines TRBV28 with TRBJ2-7; TRBD2 agrees at 9 bases. Per germline, CDR1 MDHEN and CDR2 SYDVKM. With 7 bases clipped from V and 5 bases from J, the junction kept 15 bases outside the gene matches. The length of the CDR3 is 16 residues. The CDR3 loop is CASTGGRAEIVDEQYF. In DNA, the CDR3 is TGTGCCAGCACCGGCGGGAGGGCCGAGATAGTCGACGAGCAGTACTTC.

This chain joins TRBV5-1 and TRBJ2-2; a weak D match, TRBD2 (6 bases). Trimming pared 1 base from V and 5 bases from J, leaving 15 bases between. The germline V gene encodes CDR1 SGHRS and CDR2 YFSETQ. The CDR3 is made up of 16 amino acids. In nucleotides, the CDR3 is TGCGCCAGCAGCTTGCCCCTCGCGGGACGAACCGGGGAGCTGTTTTTT. Amino acid sequence: CASSLPLAGRTGELFF. The whole variable domain, filled in from reference TRBV5-1 and TRBJ2-2, reads KAGVTQTPRYLIKTRGQQVTLSCSPISGHRSVSWYQQTPGQGLQFLFEYFSETQRNKGNFPGRFSGRQFSNSRSEMNVSTLELGDSALYLCASSLPLAGRTGELFFGEGSRLTVL.

The V and J genes are TRBV27 and TRBJ1-2; 7 bases match TRBD1. This CDR3 is built from 19 residues. CDR1 is MNHEY, CDR2 SMNVEV, per germline (reference sequence). V was pared by 4 bases and J by 5 bases, with 22 bases of the junction left unmatched. The CDR3 is CASSSREPGTAEGPYGYTF. CDR3 DNA: TGTGCCAGCAGTTCTCGTGAGCCCGGGACAGCGGAAGGCCCTTATGGCTACACCTTC.

This chain joins TRBV7-9 and TRBJ2-2, with a weak D call TRBD1 (6 bases). The CDR3 consists of 16 residues. Trimming removed 1 base at V and 0 bases at J, with 9 bases between. Germline V gene sequence: CDR1 SEHNR, CDR2 FQNEAQ (reference sequence). The CDR3 loop is CASSLGGPANTGELFF. CDR3 nucleotides: TGTGCCAGCAGCTTAGGGGGGCCCGCGAACACCGGGGAGCTGTTTTTT.

This sequence joins TRBV4-2 and TRBJ1-3; no reliable D call. The CDR3 runs to 12 residues. Germline V gene data show CDR1 as LGHNA and CDR2 as YNFKEQ. The V end lost 4 bases, the J end lost 4 bases, and 5 bases lay between the germline ends. This CDR3 reads CASSLGGNTIYF. CDR3 DNA sequence: TGTGCCAGCAGCCTCGGGGGAAACACCATATATTTT.

This clone showed up just once. For the CDR3, the DNA is TGTGCCAGCAGTGAAGGCCGGGGGTATCAGCCCCAGCATTTT. It is translated as CASSEGRGYQPQHF. The chain has TRBV6-1 and TRBJ1-5; D possibly corresponds to TRBD1 (5 bases). Per germline, CDR1 MNHNS and CDR2 SASEGT. The CDR3 covers 14 residues. The V gene lost 1 base and the J gene lost 5 bases, with 9 bases spanning the gap.

V is TRBV6-6 and J is TRBJ1-5; TRBD1 is a possible D gene (5 bases). This CDR3 has 15 amino acids. The germline gives CDR1 MNHNY, CDR2 SVGAGI (reference sequence). Between the trimmed V and J ends, which lost 5 bases and 10 bases, there was a span of 21 bases. DNA of the CDR3: TGTGCCAGCAGTCCCCCGTCAGGGCTGAATAATCCCCAGCATTTT. Residues: CASSPPSGLNNPQHF.

The gene calls are TRBV15 and TRBJ2-1; D not resolved. Germline loops: CDR1 LNHNV, CDR2 YYDKDF (reference sequence). The CDR3 has 15 amino acids. V lost 0 bases and J 0 bases, leaving 6 bases between the germline ends. The CDR3 region is CATSRELSSYNEQFF. CDR3 bases: TGTGCCACCAGCAGAGAGCTTAGCTCCTACAATGAGCAGTTCTTC.

The chain links TRBV4-1 to TRBJ1-5; no clear D. The V end was cut by 4 bases, the J end by 4 bases, with 17 bases between. Germline CDR1 MGHRA, CDR2 YSYEKL. There are 16 residues in the CDR3. CDR3 region: CASSLKREGRNQPQHF. CDR3 bases: TGCGCCAGCAGCCTCAAGCGGGAAGGGAGAAATCAGCCCCAGCATTTT.

The chain carries TRBV19 and TRBJ2-7; TRBD1 agrees at 8 bases. Losses at the gene ends were 4 bases for V and 4 bases for J; bases not matched to a gene: 6. The CDR3 extends over 14 amino acids. Germline V gene data show CDR1 as LNHDA and CDR2 as SQIVND (reference sequence). In nucleotides, the CDR3 is TGTGCCAGTAGTAAGGGTCAGGGGGCTTACGAGCAGTACTTC. Translating it yields CASSKGQGAYEQYF.

The chain employs TRBV7-9 and TRBJ1-2; the D gene is possibly TRBD1 (5 bases). The CDR3 runs 17 residues. The V end was cut by 5 bases, the J end by 8 bases, with 27 bases between. Germline assignment: CDR1 SEHNR and CDR2 FQNEAQ (reference sequence). This CDR3 is CASSNRTGKANYRGYTF. For the CDR3, the DNA is TGTGCCAGCAGCAACAGGACCGGTAAGGCCAACTATAGAGGCTACACCTTC.

The chain is built from TRBV6-5 and TRBJ1-2; D is unclear. The CDR3 consists of 15 residues. Germline V gives CDR1 MNHEY, CDR2 SVGAGI. V was clipped by 2 bases and J by 2 bases, with 12 bases between them. In DNA form, the CDR3 reads TGTGCCAGCAGTTACCTGGGAGGGATCAACTATGGCTACACCTTC. It codes for CASSYLGGINYGYTF.

The genes are TRBV30 and TRBJ2-7, with 9 bases fitting TRBD1. The CDR3 consists of 14 residues. Germline V gene sequence: CDR1 GTSNPN, CDR2 SVGIG (reference sequence). With V trimmed by 2 bases and J by 3 bases, 5 bases remained unmatched. CDR3 amino acids: CAWSRGQGIYEQYF. The CDR3 DNA follows: TGTGCCTGGAGTAGGGGACAGGGAATCTACGAGCAGTACTTC.

This clone was observed a few times. The V call is TRBV4-1, the J call TRBJ2-7, with 8 bases fitting TRBD1. V shed 2 bases, J shed 4 bases, and the junction held 7 bases outside the gene matches. This CDR3 spans 15 amino acids. Germline V gene lookup returns CDR1 MGHRA and CDR2 YSYEKL. CDR3 residues: CASSQPDRGQYEQYF. The CDR3, as DNA: TGCGCCAGCAGCCAACCCGACAGGGGACAATACGAGCAGTACTTC.

The genes are TRBV6-5 and TRBJ2-7, with a tentative D call TRBD2 (5 bases). The germline V gene has CDR1 MNHEY and CDR2 SVGAGI. Trimming shortened V by 6 bases and J by 6 bases, and 18 bases separated the two germline ends. The length of the CDR3 is 14 residues. This chain's CDR3 is CASRKDWGIPEQYF. CDR3 bases: TGTGCCAGCAGAAAGGACTGGGGAATCCCCGAGCAGTACTTC.

The J gene is TRBJ2-2, the V gene TRBV5-1; 7 nucleotides line up with TRBD1. CDR1 and CDR2 (germline): SGHRS, YFSETQ. J was trimmed by 6 bases and V by 0 bases; bases with no gene match: 5. The CDR3 loop spans 15 amino acids. The CDR3 DNA sequence: TGCGCCAGCAGCTTGGTACAGGGGCCGGCCGGGGAGCTGTTTTTT. It is translated as CASSLVQGPAGELFF.

The chain has TRBV7-2 and TRBJ2-7; tentatively, D is TRBD2 (6 bases). Trimming left V 5 bases short and J 2 bases short, with 13 bases between. The CDR3 runs to 14 residues. CDR1 is SGHTA and CDR2 is FQGNSA in the germline V gene. The CDR3 region is CASSVTRRAYEQYF. CDR3 nucleotide sequence: TGTGCCAGCAGCGTGACTAGACGAGCCTACGAGCAGTACTTC.

This clone turned up a few times. The J gene is TRBJ2-2, the V gene TRBV18; 8 bases align to TRBD1. The CDR3 consists of 17 residues. Germline CDR1 is KGHSH and CDR2 is LQKENI. The ends lost 3 bases at V and 0 bases at J; junction bases unmatched: 6. The CDR3 reads CASSPYGTGANTGELFF. The DNA of the CDR3 is TGTGCCAGCTCACCGTATGGGACAGGCGCGAACACCGGGGAGCTGTTTTTT.

The V gene is TRBV27, the J gene TRBJ2-1; 9 positions agree with TRBD1. The CDR3 consists of 14 residues. Germline V CDR1 and CDR2: MNHEY, SMNVEV (reference sequence). V shed 6 bases, J shed 7 bases, and the junction held 7 bases outside the gene matches. CDR3 in DNA: TGTGCCAGCAGGGGGACAGGGATAGGTAATGAGCAGTTCTTC. The encoded protein is CASRGTGIGNEQFF.

The V gene is TRBV10-3, the J gene TRBJ2-7; 9 bases map to TRBD1. CDR1 and CDR2 (germline): ENHRY, SYGVKD. V dropped 4 bases and J dropped 4; count of bases not matched to a gene: 2. The CDR3 runs 13 residues. CDR3 protein: CAISAGQGYEQYF. The CDR3 region has the DNA TGTGCCATCAGTGCGGGACAGGGTTACGAGCAGTACTTC.